The 18 T cell receptor beta chains below all came from one sample that was sequenced in a study of shared clonotypes between healthy human individuals. Assay: immunoSEQ multiplex PCR; the TCRdb copy retains only in-frame clones and omits some. The sample carries some 490,000 clones, more than 65% recorded once. Sequencing input: PBMCs. These receptors all come from a woman aged 40 to 49 in good health. Some clones in this sample may be carry-over from other donors' samples.

V gene TRBV4-1 combines with J gene TRBJ1-5; perhaps TRBD1 as D (6 bases). Trimming stripped 0 bases from V and 3 bases from J, with 9 bases between. The CDR3 sequence is 15 residues long. Germline V lookup: CDR1 MGHRA, CDR2 YSYEKL. This CDR3 is CASSQDQGYNQPQHF. CDR3 coding DNA: TGCGCCAGCAGCCAAGATCAGGGGTACAATCAGCCCCAGCATTTT.

J is TRBJ2-7 and V is TRBV11-3, with D uncertain. Germline lookup yields CDR1 SGHNT and CDR2 YENEEA. This CDR3 region has 14 residues. V dropped 5 bases and J dropped 5 bases, with 16 bases sitting between them. CDR3 bases: TGTGCCAGCAGCCTAGGGATTAGCACCCACGAGCAGTACTTC. Its translation is CASSLGISTHEQYF. Supplemented by reference TRBV11-3 and TRBJ2-7, the full variable domain reads EAGVVQSPRYKIIEKKQPVAFWCNPISGHNTLYWYLQNLGQGPELLIRYENEEAVDDSQLPKDRFSAERLKGVDSTLKIQPAELGDSAVYLCASSLGISTHEQYFGPGTRLTVT.

This chain uses TRBV28 with TRBJ1-1; a weak D match, TRBD1 (5 bases). With 6 bases removed from V and 0 bases from J, the gap between germline ends came to 14 bases. Germline values: CDR1 MDHEN, CDR2 SYDVKM. The CDR3 is 15 residues long. This CDR3 reads CASSPPRGVNTEAFF. CDR3 coding DNA: TGTGCCAGCAGCCCCCCTCGGGGGGTGAACACTGAAGCTTTCTTT.

This clone has only one observation. The chain employs TRBV9 and TRBJ2-2; weak D call: TRBD2 (6 bases). The CDR3 sequence is 13 residues long. CDR1 is SGDLS, CDR2 YYNGEE, per germline. V shed 4 bases and J shed 6 bases, with 10 bases lying between them. The CDR3 sequence is CASSTRGSGELFF. In nucleotides, the CDR3 is TGTGCCAGCAGCACACGGGGGTCCGGGGAGCTGTTTTTT.

The chain links TRBV2 to TRBJ2-5; D possibly uses TRBD1 or TRBD2 (5 bases each). CDR1 and CDR2 from the germline V gene are SNHLY and FYNNEI. Trimming removed 7 bases from V and 6 bases from J, with 18 bases in between. This CDR3 has 14 amino acids. CDR3 in amino acids: CASIRDGSKKTQYF. The CDR3 bases are TGTGCCAGCATTAGGGACGGAAGCAAAAAGACCCAGTACTTC.

The chain recombines TRBV19 with TRBJ1-2; 11 bases are shared with TRBD1. Germline V gives CDR1 LNHDA, CDR2 SQIVND (reference sequence). The CDR3 has 15 residues. After removal of 6 bases from V and 4 bases from J, the junction contained 7 bases not matched to a gene. The CDR3 nucleotides are TGTGCCAGTAGCGCCGGGACAGGGGGTGCCTATGGCTACACCTTC. Its translation: CASSAGTGGAYGYTF.

The chain recombines TRBV28 with TRBJ2-1, with D possibly being TRBD1 or TRBD2 (5 bases each). Between the trimmed V and J ends, which lost 4 bases and 10 bases, there was a span of 14 bases. Germline lookup yields CDR1 MDHEN and CDR2 SYDVKM. This CDR3 contains 13 residues. The CDR3 region has the DNA TGTGCCAGCAGTTCGATGGGACCCAACGAGCAGTTCTTC. The encoded protein is CASSSMGPNEQFF.

The chain is built from TRBV6-1 and TRBJ2-4, with D perhaps given as TRBD1 or TRBD2 (5 bases each). CDR1 MNHNS and CDR2 SASEGT come from the germline V gene. The V and J ends lost 3 bases and 0 bases respectively, with 9 bases between them. CDR3 length: 15 amino acids. CDR3 region: CASSDMGVAKNIQYF. The CDR3 DNA follows: TGTGCCAGCAGTGATATGGGGGTAGCCAAAAACATTCAGTACTTC.

For this clone: This is likely an artifact of a read error, given a far larger clone one base away. The rearrangement uses TRBV7-9 and TRBJ2-7; 11 bases are shared with TRBD2. The germline V gene encodes CDR1 SEHNR and CDR2 FQNEAQ (reference sequence). The CDR3 contains 14 residues. The CDR3 is CAGSGGTSGYEQYF. For the CDR3, the DNA is TGTGCCGGCAGCGGAGGGACTAGCGGCTACGAGCAGTACTTC.

This clone was seen a handful of times. This chain connects TRBV2 to TRBJ1-1; unclear D gene. The CDR3 totals 12 residues. Trimming left V 5 bases short and J 0 bases short, with 4 bases between. Germline-derived CDR1 and CDR2 are SNHLY and FYNNEI. The CDR3 region has the DNA TGTGCCAGCAGTTTCCTGAACACTGAAGCTTTCTTT. It is translated as CASSFLNTEAFF.

The chain links TRBV5-1 to TRBJ2-3; D possibly corresponds to TRBD2 (5 bases). Germline CDR1 is SGHRS and CDR2 is YFSETQ. V was pared by 0 bases and J by 0 bases, with 8 bases between. The CDR3 has 15 residues. CDR3 loop: CASSLAGRSTDTQYF. Here the CDR3 DNA reads TGCGCCAGCAGCTTGGCGGGGAGAAGCACAGATACGCAGTATTTT.

This chain's CDR3 is CASRGTSGTAGEQFF. CDR3 DNA sequence: TGTGCCAGCAGGGGGACTAGCGGCACCGCCGGGGAGCAGTTCTTC. This chain links TRBV7-3 with TRBJ2-1; 11 bases agree with TRBD2. This CDR3 is 15 amino acids long. The junction had 11 bases not matched to a gene; V was cut back by 6 bases and J by 10 bases. Germline CDR1 and CDR2: SGHTA and FQGTGA.

In its sample, this clone was seen many times. The sample has other DNA sequences that encode this CDR3 too. The rearrangement links TRBV10-1 to TRBJ1-2, with 9 bases matching TRBD1. V gave up 4 bases and J gave up 8 bases; unmatched junction bases: 5. CDR1 and CDR2 from the germline V gene are WNHNN and SYGVQD (reference sequence). There are 13 residues in the CDR3. In DNA, the CDR3 is TGCGCCAGCAGTGGGGGACAGGGAGGCGGCTACACCTTC. The encoded protein is CASSGGQGGGYTF.

V usage is TRBV19 and J usage is TRBJ2-2; 10 nucleotides match TRBD1. The V gene's germline CDR1 is LNHDA and CDR2 SQIVND (reference sequence). With 6 bases clipped from V and 8 bases from J, the junction kept 12 bases outside the gene matches. The CDR3 has 16 residues. The CDR3 bases are TGTGCCAGTAGCCCACCGGGACAGGGGTTATCAGGGGAGCTGTTTTTT. Its protein product is CASSPPGQGLSGELFF.

The V gene is TRBV7-9, the J gene TRBJ2-1, with 7 positions matching TRBD1. This CDR3 is built from 16 residues. V shed 5 bases, J shed 3 bases, and the junction held 10 bases outside the gene matches. Germline CDR1 is SEHNR and CDR2 is FQNEAQ (reference sequence). The CDR3 spells CASSHRQGAFYNEQFF. The CDR3 nucleotides read TGTGCCAGCAGCCACCGACAGGGTGCCTTCTACAATGAGCAGTTCTTC.

V gene TRBV4-1 combines with J gene TRBJ2-7; 9 bases fit TRBD2. Germline trimming cut 3 bases from V and 3 bases from J; bases unmatched to any gene: 9. The CDR3 consists of 16 residues. Germline V CDR1 and CDR2: MGHRA, YSYEKL. CDR3 coding DNA: TGCGCCAGCAGCCAGGCTGCGACTAGCGGCTTCTACGAGCAGTACTTC. Its protein product is CASSQAATSGFYEQYF.

J is TRBJ2-1 and V is TRBV11-3; no clear D. The CDR3 is 12 amino acids. The ends were cut back, 0 bases at V and 9 bases at J, with 6 bases in the middle. Germline V lookup: CDR1 SGHNT, CDR2 YENEEA. The DNA for the CDR3 is TGTGCCAGCAGCTTAGAACGGAGTGAGCAGTTCTTC. The encoded protein is CASSLERSEQFF.

V gene TRBV27 combines with J gene TRBJ1-5; no firm D call. Trimming left V 1 base short and J 2 bases short, with 6 bases between. The CDR3 extends over 14 amino acids. Germline assignment: CDR1 MNHEY and CDR2 SMNVEV (reference sequence). CDR3 bases: TGTGCCAGCAGTTTATTCGGGGGCAATCAGCCCCAGCATTTT. Translation: CASSLFGGNQPQHF.